The present TCR beta chain was sequenced within a study of cytomegalovirus exposure and HLA in healthy donors. Whole-study findings and limits: Some V segments, TRBV6-2 and TRBV6-3 among them, were indistinguishable and were therefore excluded. Sequencing had likely introduced a cluster of highly shared sequence variants as an artifact. TCR beta chains associated with HLA were, in a later analysis, more clonally expanded than equally common others.

In the PCR, 60 Vbeta and 13 Jbeta primers were used. Profiled with immunoSEQ multiplex PCR; TCRdb holds only in-frame clones, not every one. This sample's table reports around 140,000 clones. As for this clone: The antigen is unknown.

Trimming took 1 base from V and 4 from J; bases not matched to a gene: 4. The CDR3 length is 14 residues. Germline V CDR1 and CDR2: GTSNPN, SVGIG (reference sequence). This TCR was recovered from a woman aged 18 to 35 in good health and CMV-seronegative. The sequenced sample was PBMCs. V gene TRBV30 combines with J gene TRBJ2-1, with 7 bases fitting TRBD2. The CDR3 sequence: CAWSGLAGYNEQFF. In DNA form, the CDR3 reads TGTGCCTGGAGTGGGTTAGCGGGTTACAATGAGCAGTTCTTC.